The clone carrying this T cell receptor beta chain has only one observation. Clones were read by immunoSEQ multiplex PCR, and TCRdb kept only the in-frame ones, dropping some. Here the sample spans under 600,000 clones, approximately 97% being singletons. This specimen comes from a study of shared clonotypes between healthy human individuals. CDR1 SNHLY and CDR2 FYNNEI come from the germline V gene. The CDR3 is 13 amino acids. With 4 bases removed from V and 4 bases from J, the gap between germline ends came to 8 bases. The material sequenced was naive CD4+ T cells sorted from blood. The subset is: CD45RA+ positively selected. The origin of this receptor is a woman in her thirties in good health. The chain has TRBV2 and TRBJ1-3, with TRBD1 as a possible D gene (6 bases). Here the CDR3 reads CASSAGEGNTIYF. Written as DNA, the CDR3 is TGTGCCAGCAGTGCAGGGGAAGGAAACACCATATATTTT.